The clone carrying this T cell receptor (beta chain) has a single count. The antigen is undetermined. These data come from a study of cytomegalovirus exposure and HLA in healthy donors. The PCR contained 60 Vbeta and 13 Jbeta primers. Measured with immunoSEQ multiplex PCR; TCRdb has only the in-frame clones, and not every one. The sample includes 100,000 to 150,000 clones, roughly 89% of them seen just once. Findings and caveats of the study: A missense DCLRE1C variant was associated with V- and J-gene trimming of TCR beta chains in a later analysis, and an independent cohort replicated the association.

The specimen was PBMCs. This clonotype was obtained from a woman in her 30s in good health and CMV-seronegative.

The CDR3 here is CASSTGVMNTEAFF. The CDR3 bases are TGTGCCAGCAGCACGGGGGTTATGAACACTGAAGCTTTCTTT. The chain couples TRBV7-9 to TRBJ1-1; TRBD1 might be the D (5 bases). The CDR3 has 14 amino acids. Germline assignment: CDR1 SEHNR and CDR2 FQNEAQ (reference sequence). The V end was cut by 5 bases, the J end by 0 bases, with 10 bases between.